A selection of T cell receptor beta chains follows, all from one sample in a study of monozygotic twins with cystic fibrosis. Sequencing used immunoSEQ multiplex PCR; TCRdb keeps in-frame clones, though not all of them. The sample lists around 27,000 clones; approximately 96% were seen once. What was sequenced was blood. These TCRs come from a girl aged 2-10 years with cystic fibrosis. The CDR3 runs from the conserved cysteine through the conserved F or W. D genes are given only for firm matches. Size is omitted from some rows. Given values are once, few, many or a class for expanded clones.

D gene	V gene	J gene	clone size	CDR3 protein	CDR3 DNA
-	TRBV2	TRBJ1-1	-	CASRPQGLLNTEAFF	TGTGCCAGCAGGCCACAGGGACTTTTGAACACTGAAGCTTTCTTT
TRBD1	TRBV9	TRBJ1-5	-	CASSQGTASNQPQHF	TGTGCCAGCAGCCAAGGGACAGCTAGCAATCAGCCCCAGCATTTT
-	TRBV19	TRBJ2-7	-	CASSNKRTVGTHEQYF	TGTGCCAGTAGTAACAAAAGGACAGTGGGGACCCACGAGCAGTACTTC
-	TRBV14	TRBJ2-7	-	CASSQGDNYEQYF	TGTGCCAGCAGCCAAGGGGACAACTACGAGCAGTACTTC
TRBD1	TRBV6-1	TRBJ1-2	-	CASSSDRGVNGYTF	TGTGCCAGCAGTAGCGACAGGGGGGTGAATGGCTACACCTTC
-	TRBV7-9	TRBJ2-7	-	CASRKETGYEQYF	TGTGCCAGCAGAAAAGAGACAGGCTACGAGCAGTACTTC
TRBD1	TRBV7-8	TRBJ1-4	-	CASSLAGRGAPNEKLFF	TGTGCCAGCAGCTTAGCGGGCAGGGGGGCTCCTAATGAAAAACTGTTTTTT
-	TRBV7-9	TRBJ2-7	-	CASSPPMTDYEQYF	TGTGCCAGCAGCCCGCCTATGACAGACTACGAGCAGTACTTC
TRBD1	TRBV4-1	TRBJ2-2	-	CASSQDILGQGAYDGELFF	TGCGCCAGCAGCCAAGATATCCTCGGACAGGGGGCATATGACGGGGAGCTGTTTTTT
-	TRBV5-1	TRBJ2-2	-	CASSPRGTSVRDTGELFF	TGCGCCAGCAGCCCCAGGGGCACATCGGTTCGCGACACCGGGGAGCTGTTTTTT
-	TRBV29-1	TRBJ2-1	-	CSVGFVTPTYNEQFF	TGCAGCGTTGGGTTTGTGACTCCTACCTACAATGAGCAGTTCTTC
-	TRBV27	TRBJ2-2	once	CASSLLNTGELFF	TGTGCCAGCAGTTTACTGAACACCGGGGAGCTGTTTTTT
-	TRBV9	TRBJ2-7	-	CASSRGEGVLYEQYF	TGTGCCAGCTCCCGGGGGGAGGGGGTTCTATACGAGCAGTACTTC
TRBD1	TRBV2	TRBJ2-7	few	CASDQITGGWEQYF	TGTGCCAGCGACCAAATCACAGGGGGTTGGGAGCAGTACTTC
-	TRBV18	TRBJ2-6	-	CASSRIQLTASGANVLTF	TGTGCCAGCTCCCGAATCCAGCTCACTGCCTCTGGGGCCAACGTCCTGACTTTC
-	TRBV7-9	TRBJ1-3	-	CASSLAGGDSGNTIYF	TGTGCCAGCAGCTTAGCAGGCGGAGACTCTGGAAACACCATATATTTT
TRBD1	TRBV18	TRBJ2-7	-	CASSPGTGVEQYF	TGTGCCAGCTCACCCGGGACAGGGGTCGAGCAGTACTTC
-	TRBV30	TRBJ2-5	-	CAWSVLASHETQYF	TGTGCCTGGAGCGTTCTAGCTAGCCACGAGACCCAGTACTTC
-	TRBV28	TRBJ2-3	-	CASSFSPGGGRSTDTQYF	TGTGCCAGCAGTTTCTCCCCTGGGGGCGGGCGAAGCACAGATACGCAGTATTTT
TRBD2	TRBV27	TRBJ2-1	-	CASSLAGGVGNEQFF	TGTGCCAGCAGTTTGGCGGGAGGGGTTGGGAATGAGCAGTTCTTC
TRBD1	TRBV28	TRBJ2-3	-	CASSSTGGSLNTQYF	TGTGCCAGCAGTTCGACAGGGGGGTCTTTAAATACGCAGTATTTT
-	TRBV6-1	TRBJ2-7	-	CASSEAPWYEQYF	TGTGCCAGCAGTGAAGCGCCGTGGTACGAGCAGTACTTC
-	TRBV7-7	TRBJ2-7	-	CASSPQWGSYEQYF	TGTGCTAGCAGCCCCCAGTGGGGCTCCTACGAGCAGTACTTC
-	TRBV10-3	TRBJ1-2	-	CATVNSNYGYTF	TGTGCCACCGTAAACTCTAACTATGGCTACACCTTC
TRBD1	TRBV28	TRBJ2-7	-	CASNQGDPPYEQYF	TGTGCCAGCAATCAGGGGGACCCCCCCTACGAGCAGTACTTC
-	TRBV6-6	TRBJ2-7	-	CASSPLSYEQYF	TGTGCCAGCAGTCCCCTCTCCTACGAGCAGTACTTC
TRBD1	TRBV2	TRBJ2-1	-	CASETGQGYNEQFF	TGTGCCAGCGAGACGGGACAGGGCTACAATGAGCAGTTCTTC
TRBD2	TRBV28	TRBJ2-7	once	CASSLSLAASYEQYF	TGTGCCAGCAGTTTATCACTAGCGGCCTCCTACGAGCAGTACTTC
TRBD2	TRBV25-1	TRBJ2-3	-	CASSGTIAGGRADTQYF	TGTGCCAGCAGTGGGACAATAGCGGGAGGGCGGGCAGATACGCAGTATTTT
TRBD1	TRBV5-1	TRBJ1-1	-	CASSLRPGGNTEAFF	TGCGCCAGCAGCTTGCGGCCAGGGGGAAACACTGAAGCTTTCTTT
-	TRBV19	TRBJ2-4	-	CASSEGSIQYF	TGTGCCAGTAGTGAAGGGTCGATACAGTACTTC
-	TRBV18	TRBJ2-2	-	CASLGRTNTGELFF	TGTGCCAGCTTAGGTAGGACCAACACCGGGGAGCTGTTTTTT
-	TRBV7-2	TRBJ2-7	-	CASSLAGSYEQYF	TGTGCCAGCAGCTTAGCGGGCAGCTACGAGCAGTACTTC